The rows below give T cell receptor beta chains drawn from one sample of a study of blood T cell repertoires in COVID-19. Method: immunoSEQ multiplex PCR; TCRdb's copy keeps in-frame clones and lacks some. Altogether fewer than 45,000 clones are present, around four fifths being singletons, with the ten largest covering around 35%. The sequencing sample was made of peripheral blood. All receptors come from a man aged 55-75 years with acute or convalescent COVID-19. The CDR3 runs from the conserved cysteine through the conserved F or W. D genes are given only for firm matches. Where a row states a size, it is once, few, many or the class of an expanded clone; other rows omit it.

size: .
V: TRBV7-2
J: TRBJ2-3
D: TRBD1
DNA: TGTGCCAAAACAGGGGCCGAAACGCAGTATTTT
CDR3: CAKTGAETQYF

size: many
V: TRBV9
J: TRBJ2-7
D: .
DNA: TGTGCCAGCAGCCTTAAGTCGGGGTGGGGCTACGAGCAGTACTTC
CDR3: CASSLKSGWGYEQYF

size: .
V: TRBV12-3/TRBV12-4
J: TRBJ1-2
D: TRBD1
DNA: TGTGCCAGCACCAAAGACAGGGTCGGCTACACCTTC
CDR3: CASTKDRVGYTF

size: .
V: TRBV4-2
J: TRBJ1-5
D: TRBD1
DNA: TGTGCCAGCAGCCGCGTAATTACAGGGGGAGGGGGCAATCAGCCCCAGCATTTT
CDR3: CASSRVITGGGGNQPQHF

size: .
V: TRBV5-5
J: TRBJ2-1
D: TRBD2
DNA: TGTGCCAGCGGGCAGCTAGCGGGAGTTGGTGAGCAGTTCTTC
CDR3: CASGQLAGVGEQFF

size: .
V: TRBV6-6
J: TRBJ2-3
D: TRBD2
DNA: TGTGCCAGCGGCCCGCGGGGGGGGAGCACAGATACGCAGTATTTT
CDR3: CASGPRGGSTDTQYF

size: .
V: TRBV6-6
J: TRBJ2-1
D: .
DNA: TGTGCCAGCAGTTATAGCGGTGTCTCCTACAATGAGCAGTTCTTC
CDR3: CASSYSGVSYNEQFF

size: .
V: TRBV12-3/TRBV12-4
J: TRBJ2-7
D: .
DNA: TGTGCCAGCAGGTCCATCCCTCAGGGCGAGCAGTACTTC
CDR3: CASRSIPQGEQYF

size: .
V: TRBV7-9
J: TRBJ2-5
D: TRBD2
DNA: TGTGCCAGCAGCTTAGCTGGACTAGGGCACTTC
CDR3: CASSLAGLGHF

size: .
V: TRBV11-3
J: TRBJ2-7
D: TRBD2
DNA: TGTGCCAGCAGCTTAAAGGGGGGACTAGCGGGAGCCTACGAGCAGTACTTC
CDR3: CASSLKGGLAGAYEQYF

size: .
V: TRBV11-2
J: TRBJ2-7
D: .
DNA: TGTGCCAGCAGCTACTTGGGCCTAACGGGGGAGCAGTACTTC
CDR3: CASSYLGLTGEQYF

size: .
V: TRBV5-6
J: TRBJ2-7
D: TRBD2
DNA: TGTGCCAGCAGCTCCGGACTAGCGGGAGCAGGTGAGCAGTACTTC
CDR3: CASSSGLAGAGEQYF

size: .
V: TRBV11-3
J: TRBJ2-3
D: .
DNA: TGTGCCAGCAGCTTAGATACAGGGATGGATACGCAGTATTTT
CDR3: CASSLDTGMDTQYF

size: .
V: TRBV12-3/TRBV12-4
J: TRBJ1-1
D: .
DNA: TGTGCCAGCAGTCTCTGGAACACTGAAGCTTTCTTT
CDR3: CASSLWNTEAFF